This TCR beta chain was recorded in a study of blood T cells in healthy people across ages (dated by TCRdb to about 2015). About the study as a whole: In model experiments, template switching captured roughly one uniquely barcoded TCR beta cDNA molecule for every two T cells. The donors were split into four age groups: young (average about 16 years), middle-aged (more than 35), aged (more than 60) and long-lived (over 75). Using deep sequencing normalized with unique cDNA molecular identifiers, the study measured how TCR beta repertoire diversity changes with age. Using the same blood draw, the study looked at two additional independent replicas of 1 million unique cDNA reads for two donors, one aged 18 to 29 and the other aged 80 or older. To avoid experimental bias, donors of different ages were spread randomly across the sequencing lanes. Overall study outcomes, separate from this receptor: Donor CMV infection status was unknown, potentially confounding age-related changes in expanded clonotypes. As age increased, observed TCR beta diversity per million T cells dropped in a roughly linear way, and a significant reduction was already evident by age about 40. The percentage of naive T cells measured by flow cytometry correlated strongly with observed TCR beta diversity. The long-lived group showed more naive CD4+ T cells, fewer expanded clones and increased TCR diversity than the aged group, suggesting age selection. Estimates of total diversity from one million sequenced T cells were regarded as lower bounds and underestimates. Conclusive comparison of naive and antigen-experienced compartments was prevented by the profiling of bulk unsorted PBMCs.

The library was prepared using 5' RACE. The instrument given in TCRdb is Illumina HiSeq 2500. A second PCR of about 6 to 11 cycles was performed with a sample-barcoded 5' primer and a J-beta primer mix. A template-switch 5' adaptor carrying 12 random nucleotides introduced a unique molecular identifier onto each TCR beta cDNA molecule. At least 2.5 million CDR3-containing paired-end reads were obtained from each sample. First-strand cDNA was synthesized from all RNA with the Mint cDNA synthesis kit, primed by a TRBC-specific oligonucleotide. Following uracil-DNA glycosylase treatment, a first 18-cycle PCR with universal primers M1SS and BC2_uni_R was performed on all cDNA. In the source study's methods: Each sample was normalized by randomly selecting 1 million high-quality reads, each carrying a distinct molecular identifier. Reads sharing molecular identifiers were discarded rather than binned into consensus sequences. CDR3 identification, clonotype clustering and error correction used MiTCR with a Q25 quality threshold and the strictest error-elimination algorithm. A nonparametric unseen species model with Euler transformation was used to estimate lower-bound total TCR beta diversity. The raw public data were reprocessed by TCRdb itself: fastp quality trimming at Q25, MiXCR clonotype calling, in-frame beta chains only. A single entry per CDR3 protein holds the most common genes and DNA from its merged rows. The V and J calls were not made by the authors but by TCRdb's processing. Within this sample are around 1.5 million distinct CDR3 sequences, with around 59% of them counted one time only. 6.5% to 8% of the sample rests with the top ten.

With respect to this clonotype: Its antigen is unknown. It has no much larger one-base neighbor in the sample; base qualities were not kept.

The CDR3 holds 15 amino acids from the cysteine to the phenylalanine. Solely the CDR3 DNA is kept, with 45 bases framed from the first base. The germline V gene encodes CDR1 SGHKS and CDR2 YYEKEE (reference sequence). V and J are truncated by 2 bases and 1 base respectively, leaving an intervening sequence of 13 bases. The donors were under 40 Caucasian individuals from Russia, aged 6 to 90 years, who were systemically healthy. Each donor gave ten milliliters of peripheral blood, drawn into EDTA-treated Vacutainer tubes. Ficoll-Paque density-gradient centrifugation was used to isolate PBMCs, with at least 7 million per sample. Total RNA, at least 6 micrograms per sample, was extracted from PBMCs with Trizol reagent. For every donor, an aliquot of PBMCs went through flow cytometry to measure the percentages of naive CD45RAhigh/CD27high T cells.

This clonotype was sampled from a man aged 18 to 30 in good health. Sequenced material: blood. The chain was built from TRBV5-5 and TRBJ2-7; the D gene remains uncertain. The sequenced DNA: TGTGCCAGCAGCTTTCTGCCAGCTACTTCCTACGAGCAGTACTTC. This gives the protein CASSFLPATSYEQYF.